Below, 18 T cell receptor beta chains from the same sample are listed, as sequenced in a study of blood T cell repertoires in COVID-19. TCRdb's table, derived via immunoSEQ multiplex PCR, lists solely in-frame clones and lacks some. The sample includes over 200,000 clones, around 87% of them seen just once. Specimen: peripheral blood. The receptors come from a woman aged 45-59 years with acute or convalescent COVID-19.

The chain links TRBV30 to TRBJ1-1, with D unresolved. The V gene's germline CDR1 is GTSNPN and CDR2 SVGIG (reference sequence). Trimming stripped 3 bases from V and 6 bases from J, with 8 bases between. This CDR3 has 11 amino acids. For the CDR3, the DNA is TGTGCCTGGAGATTCGGGTCTGAAGCTTTCTTT. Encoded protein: CAWRFGSEAFF.

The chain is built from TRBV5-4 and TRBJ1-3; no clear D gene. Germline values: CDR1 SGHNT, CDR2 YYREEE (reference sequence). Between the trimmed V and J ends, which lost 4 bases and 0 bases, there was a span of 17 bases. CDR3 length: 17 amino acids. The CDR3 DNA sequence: TGTGCCAGCAGCCCGGTAGTTGCGGGTCACTCTGGAAACACCATATATTTT. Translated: CASSPVVAGHSGNTIYF.

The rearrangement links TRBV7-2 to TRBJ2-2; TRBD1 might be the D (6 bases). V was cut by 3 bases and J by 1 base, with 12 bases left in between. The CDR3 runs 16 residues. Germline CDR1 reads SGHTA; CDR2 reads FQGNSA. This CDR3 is CASSLIPGQNTGELFF. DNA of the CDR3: TGTGCCAGCAGCTTGATTCCGGGACAGAACACCGGGGAGCTGTTTTTT.

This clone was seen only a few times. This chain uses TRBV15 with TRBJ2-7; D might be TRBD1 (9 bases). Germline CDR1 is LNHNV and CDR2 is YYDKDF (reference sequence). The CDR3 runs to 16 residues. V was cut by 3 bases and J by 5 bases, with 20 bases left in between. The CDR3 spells CATSSGRGTGLDEQYF. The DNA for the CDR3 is TGTGCCACCAGCAGCGGGAGGGGGACAGGGCTTGACGAGCAGTACTTC.

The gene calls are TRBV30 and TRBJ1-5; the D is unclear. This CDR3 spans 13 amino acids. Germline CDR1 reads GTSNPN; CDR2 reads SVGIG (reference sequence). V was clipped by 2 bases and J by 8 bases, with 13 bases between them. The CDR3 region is CAWSLGVEKPQHF. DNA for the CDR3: TGTGCCTGGAGTCTCGGGGTAGAAAAGCCCCAGCATTTT. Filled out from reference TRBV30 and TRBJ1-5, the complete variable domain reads SQTIHQWPATLVQPVGSPLSLECTVEGTSNPNLYWYRQAAGRGLQLLFYSVGIGQISSEVPQNLSASRPQDRQFILSSKKLLLSDSGFYLCAWSLGVEKPQHFGDGTRLSIL.

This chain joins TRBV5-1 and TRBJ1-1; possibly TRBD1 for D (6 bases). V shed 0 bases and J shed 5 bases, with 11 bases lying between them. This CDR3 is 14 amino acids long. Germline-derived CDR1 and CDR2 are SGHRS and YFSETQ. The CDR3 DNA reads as TGCGCCAGCAGCTTGGCAGGGGCGGAAACTGAAGCTTTCTTT. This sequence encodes CASSLAGAETEAFF.

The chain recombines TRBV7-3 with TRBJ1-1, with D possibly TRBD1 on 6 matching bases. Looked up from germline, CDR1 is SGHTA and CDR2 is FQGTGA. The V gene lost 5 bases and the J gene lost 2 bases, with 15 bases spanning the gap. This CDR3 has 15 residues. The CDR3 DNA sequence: TGTGCCAGCAGCGACGCGGGGGCAAGAAACACTGAAGCTTTCTTT. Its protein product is CASSDAGARNTEAFF.

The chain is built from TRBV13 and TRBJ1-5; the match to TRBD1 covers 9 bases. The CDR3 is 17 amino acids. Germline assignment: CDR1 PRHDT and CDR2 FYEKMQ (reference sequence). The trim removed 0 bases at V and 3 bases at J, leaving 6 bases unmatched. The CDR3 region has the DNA TGTGCCAGCAGCTTAGGGACCGGGACAGGGACCAATCAGCCCCAGCATTTT. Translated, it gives CASSLGTGTGTNQPQHF.

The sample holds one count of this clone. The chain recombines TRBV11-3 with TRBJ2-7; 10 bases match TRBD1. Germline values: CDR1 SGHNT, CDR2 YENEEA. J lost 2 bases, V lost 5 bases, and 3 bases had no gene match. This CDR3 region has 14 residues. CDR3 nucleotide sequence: TGTGCCAGCAGCCTCGGGACAGGGGCCTACGAGCAGTACTTC. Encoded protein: CASSLGTGAYEQYF.

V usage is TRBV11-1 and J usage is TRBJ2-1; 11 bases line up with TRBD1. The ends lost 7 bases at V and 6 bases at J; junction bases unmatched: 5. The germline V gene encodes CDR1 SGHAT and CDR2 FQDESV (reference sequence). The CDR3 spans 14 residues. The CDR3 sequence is CASTPDRGLNEQFF. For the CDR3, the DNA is TGTGCCAGCACCCCGGACAGGGGGCTCAATGAGCAGTTCTTC.

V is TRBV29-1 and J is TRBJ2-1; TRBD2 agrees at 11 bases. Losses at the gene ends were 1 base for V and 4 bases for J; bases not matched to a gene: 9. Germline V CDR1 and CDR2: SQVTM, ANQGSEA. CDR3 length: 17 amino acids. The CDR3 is CSVEGSRTSGSYNEQFF. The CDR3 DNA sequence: TGCAGCGTTGAAGGCTCAAGGACTAGCGGGTCATACAATGAGCAGTTCTTC.

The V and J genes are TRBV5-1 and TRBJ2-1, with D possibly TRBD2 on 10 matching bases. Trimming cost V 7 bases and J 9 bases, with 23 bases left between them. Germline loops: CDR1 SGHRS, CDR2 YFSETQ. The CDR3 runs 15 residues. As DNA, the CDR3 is TGCGCCAGCGGGGGACAGGGACTAGCGCTCACTGAGCAGTTCTTC. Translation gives CASGGQGLALTEQFF. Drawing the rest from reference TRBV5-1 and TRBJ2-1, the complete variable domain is KAGVTQTPRYLIKTRGQQVTLSCSPISGHRSVSWYQQTPGQGLQFLFEYFSETQRNKGNFPGRFSGRQFSNSRSEMNVSTLELGDSALYLCASGGQGLALTEQFFGPGTRLTVL.

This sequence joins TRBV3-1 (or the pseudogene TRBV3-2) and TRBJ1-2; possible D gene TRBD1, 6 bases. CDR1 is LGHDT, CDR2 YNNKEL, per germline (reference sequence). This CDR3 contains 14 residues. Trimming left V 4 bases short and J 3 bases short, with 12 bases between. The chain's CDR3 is CASSLEGGDYGYTF. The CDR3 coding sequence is TGTGCCAGCAGCCTCGAAGGGGGGGACTATGGCTACACCTTC.

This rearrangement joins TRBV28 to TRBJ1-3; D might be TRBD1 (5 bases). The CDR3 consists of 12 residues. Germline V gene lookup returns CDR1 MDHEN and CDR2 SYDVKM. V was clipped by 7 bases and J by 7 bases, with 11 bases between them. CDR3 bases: TGTGCCAGCACCTCGGGGGAGAACACCATATATTTT. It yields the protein CASTSGENTIYF. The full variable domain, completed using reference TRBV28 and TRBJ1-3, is DVKVTQSSRYLVKRTGEKVFLECVQDMDHENMFWYRQDPGLGLRLIYFSYDVKMKEKGDIPEGYSVSREKKERFSLILESASTNQTSMYLCASTSGENTIYFGEGSWLTVV.

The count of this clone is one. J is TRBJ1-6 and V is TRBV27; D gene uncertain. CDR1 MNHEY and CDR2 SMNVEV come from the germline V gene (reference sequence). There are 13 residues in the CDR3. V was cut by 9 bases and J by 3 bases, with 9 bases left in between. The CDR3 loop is CASRAFYNSPLHF. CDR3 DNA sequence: TGTGCCAGTAGAGCCTTCTATAATTCACCCCTCCACTTT.

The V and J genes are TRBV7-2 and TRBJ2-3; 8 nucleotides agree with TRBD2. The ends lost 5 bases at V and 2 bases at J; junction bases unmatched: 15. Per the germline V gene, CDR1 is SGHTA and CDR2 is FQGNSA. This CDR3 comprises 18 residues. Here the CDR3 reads CASSDPVVVAGYTDTQYF. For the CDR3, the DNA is TGTGCCAGCAGCGACCCCGTGGTAGTAGCGGGATACACAGATACGCAGTATTTT.

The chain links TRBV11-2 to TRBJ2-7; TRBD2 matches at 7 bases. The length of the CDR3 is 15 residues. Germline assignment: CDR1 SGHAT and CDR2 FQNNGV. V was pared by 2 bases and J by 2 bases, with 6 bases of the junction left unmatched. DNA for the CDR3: TGTGCCAGCAGCTTATACAGCGGGGTGACCTACGAGCAGTACTTC. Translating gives CASSLYSGVTYEQYF.

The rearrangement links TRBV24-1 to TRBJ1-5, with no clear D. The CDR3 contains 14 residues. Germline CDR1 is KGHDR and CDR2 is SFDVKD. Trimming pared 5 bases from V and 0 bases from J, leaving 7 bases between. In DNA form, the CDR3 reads TGTGCCACCAGTGGGCGGTATAGCAATCAGCCCCAGCATTTT. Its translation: CATSGRYSNQPQHF.